The T cell receptor (beta chain) under discussion was sequenced for a study of beta chain features in type 1 diabetes. V was clipped by 3 bases and J by 3 bases, with 8 bases between them. CDR3 length: 13 amino acids. The V gene's germline CDR1 is LNHDA and CDR2 SQIVND (reference sequence). Sequencing targeted expressed TCRB transcripts, as all isolated RNA had been reverse transcribed. The method was immunoSEQ multiplex PCR; TCRdb's version includes in-frame clones alone and lacks a portion of them. The sample lists about 42,000 clones, 50% occurring once. This TCR was sampled from a woman in her thirties in good health. V usage is TRBV19 and J usage is TRBJ2-5; tentative D call: TRBD1 (6 bases). What was sequenced was stem cell memory CD4+ T cells from blood. CDR3 nucleotide sequence: TGTGCCAGTAGTATTGGACAGAAAGAGACCCAGTACTTC. This encodes CASSIGQKETQYF.